This T cell receptor beta chain is drawn from a study of cytomegalovirus exposure and HLA in healthy donors. Study context: A prior analysis found more than 90 million unique TCR beta sequences from roughly 180 million T cells.

Whole-study results and caveats: Later analysis demonstrated an association between a missense DCLRE1C variant and TCR beta V- and J-gene trimming.

It was with 60 Vbeta and 13 Jbeta primers that the PCR ran. Data came from immunoSEQ multiplex PCR; TCRdb stores just in-frame clones and leaves some out. The sample includes 150,000 or so clones, approximately 77% of them seen just once. Points on this clone: The antigen is not known.

The V end lost 1 base, the J end lost 4 bases, and 10 bases lay between the germline ends. This CDR3 is built from 14 residues. Germline CDR1 MNHNS, CDR2 SASEGT. The sample taken for sequencing was PBMCs. The receptor was derived from a man aged 45-60 years in good health and CMV-seropositive. The rearrangement joins TRBV6-1 to TRBJ1-2; possibly TRBD1 for D (5 bases). The CDR3 DNA is TGTGCCAGCAGTGAAGTGCAGGGTGCCTATGGCTACACCTTC. This translates into CASSEVQGAYGYTF.